This T cell receptor beta chain was recovered during a study of cytomegalovirus exposure and HLA in healthy donors listed by TCRdb under 2017. The study in broad terms: An earlier analysis of 550 to 700 of the donors reported more than 250 Gb of sequence data and more than 90 million unique TCR beta sequences from around 200 million T cells. An early release that covered around 590 HLA-typed donors contained approximately 300 gigabases of sequencing data and around 80 million unique TCR sequences. Of the roughly 390 genotyped donors, 65% to 90% were placed in the genetic ancestry cluster associated with self-reported Caucasian donors. The aim of the study was to test whether cataloging public T cell receptors could identify signatures of past pathogen exposure. The study profiled the T cell repertoires of under 700 subjects by immunosequencing and related them to cytomegalovirus serostatus. In addition to the first cohort of 666 subjects, a separate validation cohort of some 120 different subjects was used. High-throughput TCR immunosequencing, statistical association of individual TCRs with disease status, and machine learning were combined to predict cytomegalovirus infection status. A later analysis re-examined previously published TCR beta repertoires from roughly 650 donors and added high-resolution HLA genotyping to investigate patterns of TCR occurrence. In the later analysis, no new phenotypic data were used to find candidate immune exposures; instead, reliance was placed on TCR beta sequences and their occurrence across donors. To decide whether each TCR beta V gene segment behaved as functional or pseudogenic, an earlier analysis of over 500 of the donors relied on high-throughput TCR beta sequencing. Alongside the repertoire data, information on donor age, sex, ethnicity and CMV serostatus was compiled. A later genetic analysis used genome-wide SNP genotypes for about 65% of the roughly 700 donors, treating that subset as a discovery cohort. All discovery cohort repertoires had been generated using a single sequencing platform. Both class I and class II loci were covered by HLA typing, at four-digit resolution. Typing coverage differed by locus: A, B, C, DRB1 and DQB1 were typed in roughly 629-630 donors, DQA1 in 522, DPA1 in 600 to 610, and DPB1 in just under 490. Roughly 5 DR-DQ haplotypes were treated as single units for association and clustering because of strong linkage in the cohort. Among roughly 400 genotyped donors of the cohort, an average of roughly 230,000 unique TCR beta nucleotide sequences was sequenced per donor, of which 15% to 20% were non-productive. General study outcomes and caveats: Because counts were too low, seventeen rarely observed V segments, including chromosome 9 orphons, were excluded from the earlier analysis of fewer than 650 of the donors. In a later analysis, TCR association rates were found to vary across HLA loci, with the most associated TCRs seen for DRB1 alleles and the fewest for HLA-C alleles. HLA typing was unavailable for some donors at each locus, so association tests used only the typed subset. Some IMGT-functional V segments, including TRBV6-2 and TRBV6-3, could not be told apart with the 87-base-pair reads, so those segments were excluded. The study gave a list of over 150 TCR beta chains associated with cytomegalovirus. A cluster of highly shared sequence variants was judged likely to be a technical artifact of the sequencing pipeline. At a false discovery rate of 0.05, a later analysis linked around 15,000 TCR beta sequences to specific HLA alleles. Several of the top co-occurrence clusters appeared to be linked to parvovirus B19, influenza, CMV and Epstein-Barr virus, according to a later analysis. In a later analysis, most CMV-associated TCR beta chains were found to appear HLA-restricted, with HLA associations seemingly driven largely by CMV exposure. An association between a missense DCLRE1C variant and V-gene and J-gene trimming of TCR beta chains was found in a later genetic analysis and replicated in an independent cohort. A later analysis found that HLA-associated TCR beta chains were more clonally expanded and had lower generation probabilities than equally common non-associated chains. The authors suggested that the approach could potentially be generalized to other disease states and immunological phenotypes. The presence/absence analyses assumed that sequencing depth was roughly uniform across donors, and that assumption may not be true. Immune exposure information for the cohort was limited to CMV serostatus. A further reported finding was that TCR beta sequences accurately predicted the HLA-A and HLA-B alleles for most subjects in the first cohort. Three of the identified cytomegalovirus-associated TCR beta chains were confirmed in vitro to be specific for cytomegalovirus antigens. In an earlier analysis of several hundred of the donors, most TCR beta V segments were observed in productive rearrangements about 90% or about 30% of the time, broadly matching IMGT annotations. The cohort was sequenced for TCR beta chains only, and without alpha or paired-chain data the features that could be detected were limited. According to a later genetic analysis, donors in an Asian-associated ancestry cluster had fewer N-insertions in productive TCRs than the approximately 710-donor mean. While some public TCRs were present in many individuals, most TCR sequences turned up only very rarely across donors. Assigning TCR associations to individual alleles was difficult when HLA alleles, especially DR and DQ, strongly co-occurred. Correlated functional status among segregating V segments might reflect linkage disequilibrium, but an unknown experimental factor could not be ruled out. The classifier was reported to diagnose cytomegalovirus status with high specificity and sensitivity in both the original and validation cohorts.

From a lookup of the germline V gene (reference sequence), CDR1 and CDR2 are WNHNN and SYGVQD. The CDR3 measures 13 amino acids from cysteine to phenylalanine. Solely the CDR3 DNA is kept, with 39 bases framed from the first base. Compared with germline, V lacks 3 bases and J lacks 5 bases; bases without a gene match: 1. The cohort consisted of approximately 690 healthy bone marrow donors. At the time of sampling, every cohort member was nominally healthy, though immune exposures that went unrecorded were likely present. The donor was CMV seronegative and was included in the group of around 320 seronegative cohort members. Each donor provided a peripheral blood sample, and peripheral blood mononuclear cells were used for TCR beta sequencing. Genomic DNA extraction from the blood cell samples was performed with the Qiagen DNeasy Blood Extraction Kit. Library preparation employed the immunoSEQ multiplex PCR assay. The multiplex PCR relied on a mix of 60 forward primers for TCR Vbeta segments and 13 reverse primers for TCR Jbeta segments. The CDR3 region of rearranged TCR beta genes was amplified from genomic DNA with a multiplex PCR assay. On the Illumina HiSeq System, the amplified TCR beta libraries were sequenced as 87-base-pair reads. Regarding the original processing steps: Across the roughly 600 repertoires, a later analysis counted 80 million or so unique TCR beta chains, around 11 million of which were shared by at least two donors. To remove PCR and sequencing errors, raw reads were error-corrected and collapsed into unique sequences using a nearest-neighbor algorithm that merged closely related sequences. Alignment of CDR3 sequences to IMGT reference sequences was used to assign V, D and J gene segments. For a sequence to be retained, at least a six-nucleotide match to both a V gene segment and a J gene segment was required. A rearrangement counted as productive if the CDR3 had no stop codons and remained in frame with V and J, and every other rearrangement counted as non-productive. Following IMGT convention, CDR3 was defined as the stretch from the second conserved V-encoded cysteine up to the conserved J-encoded phenylalanine. The earlier analysis of more than 450 of the donors excluded sequences that lacked an unambiguous match to a single V gene segment. In an earlier analysis of several hundred of the donors, V segments were called functional above 56.7% productive rearrangements and were called segregating when the between-donor standard deviation exceeded 5%. A statistical classification framework was developed to diagnose cytomegalovirus status using the catalog of TCR beta chain sequences. V and J gene assignment, in a later analysis, came from comparing TCR nucleotide sequences with IMGT/GENE-DB human TR gene sequences. In a later analysis, CDR3 sequences and most-parsimonious VDJ recombination scenarios were assigned using the TCRdist pipeline. In a later analysis, each TCR beta chain was defined by its CDR3 amino acid sequence together with its V-gene family, and reads without a unique V-gene family were excluded. To address suspected cross-contamination and a sequencing artifact, a later analysis removed over 500 highly shared, low-generation-probability nucleotide sequences. For each public chain, a later analysis derived a clonal expansion index from normalized ranks of inferred template counts within each repertoire. Generation probabilities in a later analysis came from a VDJ recombination model fitted to out-of-frame rearrangements, and those results were checked against IGoR. In a later analysis, hypergeometric tests were used to score TCR-TCR, TCR-HLA and TCR-CMV co-occurrence, with a repertoire-size bias correction applied to TCR pairs. To estimate false discovery rates, a later analysis permuted the HLA or CMV assignments 20 times. In a later analysis, co-occurring TCRs were grouped using DBSCAN, with TCRdist sequence similarity added in when clustering inside HLA-allele-positive subsets. Repertoires with fewer than 30,000 or more than 120,000 public chains, plus five repertoires with anomalous nucleotide sharing, were excluded from co-occurrence clustering. Sourced from immuneACCESS, this table was stored by TCRdb with only in-frame sequences that have V and J called. A share of the clones is absent; for the studies checked, an unresolved V gene accounts for under half, and the remainder has no known explanation. The V and J calls and clone size come from that table; D and trimming were worked out from the DNA. Here the sample has hundreds of thousands of clones; approximately 88% occur a single time. About 0.77% of the sample goes to the ten largest clones.

Concerning this clone itself: Its cognate antigen has yet to be identified. Per-base qualities were not stored, and no clone one base away is much larger.

The sequenced sample consisted of PBMCs. The rearranged segments are TRBV10-1 and TRBJ1-5; 7 nucleotides in the junction match TRBD1. The clonotype comes from a boy aged 2 to 9 in good health and CMV-seronegative. The DNA sequence follows: TGCGCCAGCAGTGACGGGACAGATCAGCCCCAGCATTTT. Translated, this is CASSDGTDQPQHF.